The rows below give T cell receptor beta chains drawn from one sample of a study of blood T cell repertoires in COVID-19. Sequencing used immunoSEQ multiplex PCR; TCRdb keeps in-frame clones, though not all of them. The table records about 300,000 clones, approximately 84% of them present only once. Sequencing was performed on peripheral blood. The receptors were gathered from a human donor with COVID-19, enrolled during active disease. The donor label of this sample is uncertain. The CDR3 runs from the conserved cysteine through the conserved F or W. D genes are given only for firm matches. The listing skips clone size in some rows; elsewhere it reads once, few, many or a size class.

TRBV28	TRBJ2-1	-	-	CASSLSGVRNEQFF	TGTGCCAGCAGTTTATCGGGAGTGCGGAATGAGCAGTTCTTC
TRBV2	TRBJ2-5	-	-	CASSEGIALTRETQYF	TGTGCCAGCAGTGAAGGTATAGCCCTTACGAGGGAGACCCAGTACTTC
TRBV5-4	TRBJ2-1	-	-	CASSLGGGAGNEQFF	TGTGCCAGCAGCTTGGGAGGCGGGGCGGGCAATGAGCAGTTCTTC
TRBV27	TRBJ2-7	TRBD1	-	CASSFGTGTNEQYF	TGTGCCAGCAGTTTCGGGACAGGGACCAACGAGCAGTACTTC
TRBV10-1	TRBJ2-2	-	once	CASSLSGSGELFF	TGCGCCAGCAGTCTTTCGGGGTCCGGGGAGCTGTTTTTT
TRBV5-4	TRBJ2-2	-	few	CASSLGGVFGELFF	TGTGCCAGCAGCTTGGGCGGGGTATTCGGGGAGCTGTTTTTT
TRBV5-4	TRBJ1-1	-	-	CASSAPTDEAFF	TGTGCCAGCAGCGCCCCGACAGACGAAGCTTTCTTT
TRBV7-2	TRBJ2-5	TRBD2	-	CASSWTSGSGETQYF	TGTGCCAGCAGCTGGACTAGCGGGAGTGGGGAGACCCAGTACTTC
TRBV11-2	TRBJ2-2	TRBD2	-	CASSLALLAGGPGELFF	TGTGCCAGCAGCTTAGCCCTGCTAGCGGGAGGCCCCGGGGAGCTGTTTTTT
TRBV27	TRBJ1-2	TRBD1	-	CASRQGGYGYTF	TGTGCCAGCCGACAGGGGGGCTATGGCTACACCTTC
TRBV5-6	TRBJ1-2	-	-	CASSRRQGNYGYTF	TGTGCCAGCAGCCGGAGGCAGGGGAACTATGGCTACACCTTC
TRBV7-2	TRBJ1-3	TRBD1	-	CASSLGQGAGNTIYF	TGTGCCAGCAGCTTGGGACAGGGGGCGGGAAACACCATATATTTT
TRBV28	TRBJ1-1	TRBD1	-	CASRTHTGDTEAFF	TGTGCCAGCAGGACCCATACAGGGGACACTGAAGCTTTCTTT
TRBV18	TRBJ2-2	TRBD1	-	CASSPYPTGTGGPGELFF	TGTGCCAGCTCACCCTATCCAACCGGGACAGGGGGGCCCGGGGAGCTGTTTTTT